The 23 T cell receptor beta chains below were found in one sample sequenced in a study of T cell responses to AZD1222 COVID-19 vaccine. Measured with immunoSEQ multiplex PCR; TCRdb has only the in-frame clones, and not every one. The sample contains over 60,000 clones, 75% to 90% of which appear only once. The sequenced sample was peripheral blood, obtained 28 days after the second AZD1222 dose. The receptors shown here come from an adult who received the AZD1222 COVID-19 vaccine.

This clone was seen at least ten times. The genes are TRBV10-3 and TRBJ1-1; D remains ambiguous. CDR3 length: 15 amino acids. Germline values: CDR1 ENHRY, CDR2 SYGVKD. Trimming removed 3 bases at V and 0 bases at J, with 11 bases between. CDR3 loop: CAISDSSHMNTEAFF. The DNA for the CDR3 is TGTGCCATCAGTGACTCGTCGCATATGAACACTGAAGCTTTCTTT.

V and J are TRBV6-5 and TRBJ2-3; a weak D match, TRBD1 (6 bases). Germline CDR1 MNHEY, CDR2 SVGAGI. V was clipped by 5 bases and J by 2 bases, with 11 bases between them. CDR3 length: 14 residues. CDR3 in amino acids: CASSRTANTDTQYF. CDR3 DNA: TGTGCCAGCAGTAGGACAGCAAACACAGATACGCAGTATTTT.

The J gene is TRBJ1-2, the V gene TRBV10-3; 7 nucleotides agree with TRBD1. Germline CDR1 reads ENHRY; CDR2 reads SYGVKD. This CDR3 contains 17 residues. J lost 0 bases, V lost 7 bases, and 14 bases had no gene match. The CDR3 region is CAITTQGEKFPNYGYTF. The DNA of the CDR3 is TGTGCCATCACTACTCAGGGGGAAAAATTTCCTAACTATGGCTACACCTTC.

V usage is TRBV5-1 and J usage is TRBJ1-5; TRBD1 might be the D (5 bases). The CDR3 totals 16 residues. CDR1 and CDR2 (germline): SGHRS, YFSETQ. V dropped 2 bases and J dropped 9 bases, with 21 bases sitting between them. This CDR3 is CASSLLPDSHGGPQHF. CDR3 DNA sequence: TGCGCCAGCAGCTTACTTCCAGACAGCCACGGGGGGCCCCAGCATTTT.

The chain employs TRBV4-2 and TRBJ2-1, with a weak D call TRBD2 (6 bases). V lost 1 base and J 0 bases, leaving 16 bases between the germline ends. The CDR3 runs to 18 residues. Looked up from germline, CDR1 is LGHNA and CDR2 is YNFKEQ. This CDR3 reads CASSQGAGLSSSYNEQFF. For the CDR3, the DNA is TGTGCCAGCAGCCAAGGGGCGGGGCTATCAAGCTCCTACAATGAGCAGTTCTTC.

This chain uses TRBV20-1 with TRBJ2-1; 7 bases agree with TRBD2. This CDR3 is built from 14 residues. V was pared by 3 bases and J by 7 bases, with 9 bases of the junction left unmatched. The germline V gene encodes CDR1 DFQATT and CDR2 SNEGSKA (reference sequence). CDR3 amino acids: CSASVGGIKNEQFF. The DNA for the CDR3 is TGCAGTGCTAGTGTCGGGGGGATCAAAAATGAGCAGTTCTTC.

This clone was seen just once. The chain uses TRBV7-8 and TRBJ2-7; unclear D gene. The CDR3 spans 15 residues. The germline gives CDR1 SGHVS, CDR2 FQNEAQ. The V end was cut by 1 base, the J end by 1 base, with 11 bases between. CDR3 in DNA: TGTGCCAGCAGCTTAGTTGGAGCGTCATCCTACGAGCAGTACTTC. It translates to CASSLVGASSYEQYF.

The chain joins TRBV7-2 to TRBJ2-7, with D tentatively TRBD2 (7 bases). The CDR3 totals 14 residues. Deletions cut 6 bases from V and 6 bases from J, with 18 bases between. The germline V gene encodes CDR1 SGHTA and CDR2 FQGNSA. The CDR3 spells CASSLRGGAAEQYF. As DNA, the CDR3 is TGTGCCAGCAGTTTAAGAGGGGGGGCCGCCGAGCAGTACTTC.

The gene calls are TRBV5-1 and TRBJ2-3; TRBD2 is a possible D gene (5 bases). Germline V CDR1 and CDR2: SGHRS, YFSETQ. V was cut by 1 base and J by 6 bases, with 6 bases left in between. The CDR3 contains 12 residues. CDR3 sequence reads: CASSLSGDTQYF. The CDR3 nucleotides read TGCGCCAGCAGCTTGTCGGGGGATACGCAGTATTTT.

CDR3 in amino acids: CASSESAIATQYF. The DNA for the CDR3 is TGCGCCAGCAGTGAATCCGCCATAGCTACGCAGTATTTT. This sequence joins TRBV10-1 and TRBJ2-3; D is ambiguous. V dropped 3 bases and J dropped 8 bases, with 12 bases sitting between them. Germline-derived CDR1 and CDR2 are WNHNN and SYGVQD (reference sequence). The CDR3 sequence is 13 residues long.

The chain couples TRBV3-1 (or the pseudogene TRBV3-2) to TRBJ2-1; the D gene is possibly TRBD2 (5 bases). The CDR3 has 12 amino acids. Germline V gives CDR1 LGHDT, CDR2 YNNKEL (reference sequence). V lost 4 bases and J 7 bases, leaving 8 bases between the germline ends. CDR3 in DNA: TGTGCCAGCAGCCGAGGGTTTAATGAGCAGTTCTTC. Encoded protein: CASSRGFNEQFF.

The rearrangement uses TRBV6-1 and TRBJ1-5; no clear D gene. The CDR3 is made up of 13 amino acids. V was shortened by 3 bases and J by 4 bases, with 7 bases between the two germline ends. Germline V gene sequence: CDR1 MNHNS, CDR2 SASEGT. CDR3 nucleotide sequence: TGTGCCAGCAGTGACGCATGGAATCAGCCCCAGCATTTT. Protein: CASSDAWNQPQHF.

V usage is TRBV27 and J usage is TRBJ1-2; D unclear. V was pared by 11 bases and J by 4 bases, with 11 bases between. Germline lookup yields CDR1 MNHEY and CDR2 SMNVEV (reference sequence). The CDR3 runs to 11 residues. The CDR3 DNA reads TGTGCCGTTTTGACAACCTATGGCTACACCTTC. Translation gives CAVLTTYGYTF.

This clone was observed once. The rearrangement joins TRBV11-2 to TRBJ1-4, with D possibly TRBD1 on 6 matching bases. Germline CDR1 is SGHAT and CDR2 is FQNNGV. The ends were cut back, 3 bases at V and 2 bases at J, with 10 bases in the middle. The CDR3 length is 15 residues. The CDR3 sequence: CASSFRGWTNEKLFF. CDR3 coding DNA: TGTGCCAGCAGCTTCAGGGGATGGACTAATGAAAAACTGTTTTTT.

The genes are TRBV28 and TRBJ1-4, with TRBD1 as a possible D gene (5 bases). The CDR3 totals 14 residues. The ends were cut back, 6 bases at V and 2 bases at J, with 10 bases in the middle. CDR1 MDHEN and CDR2 SYDVKM come from the germline V gene. CDR3 sequence reads: CASRSGTTNEKLFF. The CDR3, as DNA: TGTGCCAGCAGGTCCGGGACGACTAATGAAAAACTGTTTTTT.

This chain connects TRBV3-1 (or the pseudogene TRBV3-2) to TRBJ1-6; D is uncertain. This CDR3 is built from 15 residues. The V gene lost 1 base and the J gene lost 9 bases, with 13 bases spanning the gap. Germline-derived CDR1 and CDR2 are LGHDT and YNNKEL (reference sequence). The CDR3 nucleotides read TGTGCCAGCAGCCAAGGGCCGCCTGTGAGTTCACCCCTCCACTTT. It codes for CASSQGPPVSSPLHF.

This clone appeared a single time. The rearrangement joins TRBV5-6 to TRBJ1-1; no firm D call. CDR1 is SGHDT, CDR2 YYEEEE, per germline. The CDR3 spans 15 residues. The V gene lost 1 base and the J gene lost 2 bases, with 12 bases spanning the gap. For the CDR3, the DNA is TGTGCCAGCAGCTTGAAAGGGTCAGATAACACTGAAGCTTTCTTT. Protein sequence: CASSLKGSDNTEAFF.

The chain links TRBV27 to TRBJ1-2; no firm D call. The CDR3 is 16 amino acids. Germline loops: CDR1 MNHEY, CDR2 SMNVEV (reference sequence). V shed 0 bases and J shed 6 bases, with 17 bases lying between them. CDR3 amino acids: CASSLSFLVATHGYTF. CDR3 coding DNA: TGTGCCAGCAGTTTATCCTTCCTTGTGGCGACCCATGGCTACACCTTC.

This clone appeared a single time. V and J are TRBV3-1 (or the pseudogene TRBV3-2) and TRBJ2-7, with D uncertain. V dropped 2 bases and J dropped 0 bases, with 2 bases sitting between them. CDR1 and CDR2 (germline): LGHDT, YNNKEL (reference sequence). This CDR3 spans 12 amino acids. CDR3 region: CASSQRSYEQYF. The CDR3 coding sequence is TGTGCCAGCAGCCAACGCTCCTACGAGCAGTACTTC.

V and J are TRBV6-5 and TRBJ1-2; D is uncertain. Trimming took 7 bases from V and 5 from J, leaving 17 bases between them. In germline, CDR1 is MNHEY, CDR2 SVGAGI. The CDR3 runs 14 residues. CDR3 DNA sequence: TGTGCCAGCAACTCCCCGATCCGGATTTATGGCTACACCTTC. This gives the protein CASNSPIRIYGYTF.

The genes are TRBV5-1 and TRBJ2-7; D may match TRBD1 or TRBD2 (5 bases each). CDR1 is SGHRS, CDR2 YFSETQ, per germline. Trimming took 6 bases from V and 3 from J, leaving 28 bases between them. The CDR3 covers 18 residues. The CDR3 sequence is CASTTDGVGTFSYYEQYF. The DNA for the CDR3 is TGCGCCAGCACAACGGACGGCGTTGGGACCTTCTCCTACTACGAGCAGTACTTC. The whole variable domain, filled in from reference TRBV5-1 and TRBJ2-7, reads KAGVTQTPRYLIKTRGQQVTLSCSPISGHRSVSWYQQTPGQGLQFLFEYFSETQRNKGNFPGRFSGRQFSNSRSEMNVSTLELGDSALYLCASTTDGVGTFSYYEQYFGPGTRLTVT.

The rearrangement links TRBV19 to TRBJ1-6; 7 positions match TRBD1. This CDR3 has 17 amino acids. Germline loops: CDR1 LNHDA, CDR2 SQIVND (reference sequence). V gave up 3 bases and J gave up 10 bases; unmatched junction bases: 15. DNA for the CDR3: TGTGCCAGTAGTATTGGTCATTGGGACAGACCGGGGTCACCCCTCCACTTT. Translated: CASSIGHWDRPGSPLHF.

The rearrangement uses TRBV6-1 and TRBJ1-6, with D possibly matching TRBD1 (6 bases). Looked up from germline, CDR1 is MNHNS and CDR2 is SASEGT. Trimming stripped 4 bases from V and 2 bases from J, with 15 bases between. CDR3 length: 17 amino acids. CDR3 in DNA: TGTGCCAGCAGTGCCCTAGGCTACAGGGCCTATAATTCACCCCTCCACTTT. Protein: CASSALGYRAYNSPLHF.